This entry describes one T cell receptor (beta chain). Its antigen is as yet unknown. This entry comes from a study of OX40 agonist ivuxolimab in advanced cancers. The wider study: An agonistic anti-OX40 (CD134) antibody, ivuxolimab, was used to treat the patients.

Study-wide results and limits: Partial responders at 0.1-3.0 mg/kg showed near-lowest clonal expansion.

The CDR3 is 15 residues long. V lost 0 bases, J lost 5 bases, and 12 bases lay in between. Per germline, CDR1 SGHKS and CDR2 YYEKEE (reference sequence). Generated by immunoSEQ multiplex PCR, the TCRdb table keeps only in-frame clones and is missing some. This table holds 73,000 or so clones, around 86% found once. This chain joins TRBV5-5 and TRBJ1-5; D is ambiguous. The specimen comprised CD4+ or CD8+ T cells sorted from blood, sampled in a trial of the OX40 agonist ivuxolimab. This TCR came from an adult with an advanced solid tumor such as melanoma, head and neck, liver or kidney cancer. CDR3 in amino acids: CASSLVFGVYQPQHF. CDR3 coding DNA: TGTGCCAGCAGCTTGGTCTTCGGGGTTTATCAGCCCCAGCATTTT.